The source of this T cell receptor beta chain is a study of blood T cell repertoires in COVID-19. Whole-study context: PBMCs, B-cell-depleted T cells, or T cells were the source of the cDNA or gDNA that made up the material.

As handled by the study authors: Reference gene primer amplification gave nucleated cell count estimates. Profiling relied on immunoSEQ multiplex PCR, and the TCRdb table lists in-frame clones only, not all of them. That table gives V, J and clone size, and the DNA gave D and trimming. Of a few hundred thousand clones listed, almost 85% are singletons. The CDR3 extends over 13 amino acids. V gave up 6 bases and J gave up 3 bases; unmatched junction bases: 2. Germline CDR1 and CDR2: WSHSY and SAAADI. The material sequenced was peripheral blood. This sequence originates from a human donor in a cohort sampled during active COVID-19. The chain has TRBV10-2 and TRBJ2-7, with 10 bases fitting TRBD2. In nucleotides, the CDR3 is TGCGCCAGCAGAGCGGGGGGGTACTACGAGCAGTACTTC. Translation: CASRAGGYYEQYF.